The 11 T cell receptor beta chains given below trace back to one sample, sequenced in a study of blood T cell repertoires in COVID-19. The repertoire was sequenced with immunoSEQ multiplex PCR; TCRdb's copy has only in-frame clones and lacks some. The sample carries under 350,000 clones, 80% to 90% recorded once. The sequenced sample was PBMCs or T cells enriched from blood (not recorded which). The receptors were gathered from a woman between 40 and 55 years old with acute COVID-19.

This chain's CDR3 is CASSQTGYGYTF. Here the CDR3 DNA reads TGTGCCAGCAGCCAGACAGGGTATGGCTACACCTTC. The V and J genes are TRBV27 and TRBJ1-2, with TRBD1 matching over 7 bases. This CDR3 region has 12 residues. With V trimmed by 6 bases and J by 5 bases, 3 bases remained unmatched. CDR1 and CDR2 from the germline V gene are MNHEY and SMNVEV (reference sequence).

The chain recombines TRBV7-2 with TRBJ2-2; TRBD1 might be the D (7 bases). CDR1 is SGHTA and CDR2 is FQGNSA in the germline V gene. The CDR3 sequence is 15 residues long. V was pared by 3 bases and J by 6 bases, with 14 bases between. Here the CDR3 reads CASSFSQGGAGELFF. The DNA of the CDR3 is TGTGCCAGCAGCTTTTCCCAGGGGGGAGCCGGGGAGCTGTTTTTT.

The chain has TRBV6-5 and TRBJ2-7; 9 bases line up with TRBD1. CDR1 is MNHEY and CDR2 is SVGAGI in the germline V gene. This CDR3 region has 14 residues. Trimming removed 10 bases from V and 1 base from J; junction bases left unmatched: 8. CDR3 bases: TGTGCCACCATCCGGGACAGGGTATCCTACGAGCAGTACTTC. This encodes CATIRDRVSYEQYF.

The chain couples TRBV5-5 to TRBJ2-7; 7 positions match TRBD2. Per germline, CDR1 SGHKS and CDR2 YYEKEE (reference sequence). Losses at the gene ends were 2 bases for V and 4 bases for J; bases not matched to a gene: 12. The CDR3 consists of 16 residues. CDR3 residues: CASSFGFVTSAYEQYF. Written as DNA, the CDR3 is TGTGCCAGCAGCTTTGGCTTTGTAACTAGCGCTTACGAGCAGTACTTC.

This chain uses TRBV11-2 with TRBJ2-5, with D possibly being TRBD1 (5 bases). Germline V gene lookup returns CDR1 SGHAT and CDR2 FQNNGV. Trimming cost V 0 bases and J 5 bases, with 19 bases left between them. The CDR3 is made up of 17 amino acids. The CDR3 DNA follows: TGTGCCAGCAGCTTAGAGACCGGAACAGGACATGGGGAGACCCAGTACTTC. Residues: CASSLETGTGHGETQYF.

This chain connects TRBV11-1 to TRBJ1-6, with TRBD1 matching 7 bases. J gave up 9 bases and V 1 base, and 6 bases lay outside the gene matches. The V gene's germline CDR1 is SGHAT and CDR2 FQDESV (reference sequence). CDR3 length equals 15 residues. As DNA, the CDR3 is TGTGCCAGCAGCTTAGAAGACAGGGACGCTTCACCCCTCCACTTT. Encoded protein: CASSLEDRDASPLHF.

This chain uses TRBV6-5 with TRBJ1-2, with no clear D. The CDR3 contains 14 residues. V lost 8 bases and J 0 bases, leaving 13 bases between the germline ends. CDR1 is MNHEY and CDR2 is SVGAGI in the germline V gene. The CDR3 protein is CASAVGMANYGYTF. DNA of the CDR3: TGTGCCAGCGCGGTGGGTATGGCTAACTATGGCTACACCTTC.

The chain is built from TRBV19 and TRBJ2-5; TRBD2 agrees at 15 bases. The CDR3 is made up of 15 amino acids. Germline V gene data show CDR1 as LNHDA and CDR2 as SQIVND (reference sequence). Germline trimming cut 8 bases from V and 4 bases from J; bases unmatched to any gene: 5. CDR3 amino acids: CASARGLAGGETQYF. As DNA, the CDR3 is TGTGCCAGTGCCCGGGGACTAGCGGGAGGAGAGACCCAGTACTTC.

J is TRBJ1-2 and V is TRBV5-1; 9 bases are shared with TRBD1. V gave up 0 bases and J gave up 5 bases; unmatched junction bases: 2. The germline V gene encodes CDR1 SGHRS and CDR2 YFSETQ. This CDR3 comprises 14 residues. The CDR3 DNA reads TGCGCCAGCAGCTTGGACAGGGGGCGTTATGGCTACACCTTC. Residues: CASSLDRGRYGYTF.

In this sample, this clone turned up a few times. The V and J genes are TRBV27 and TRBJ2-5, with TRBD2 matching 10 bases. The V gene's germline CDR1 is MNHEY and CDR2 SMNVEV (reference sequence). This CDR3 is built from 15 residues. The J segment lost 5 bases and the V segment lost 5 bases, leaving 8 bases of the junction unmatched. CDR3: CASSPGTSVSETQYF. The CDR3 region has the DNA TGTGCCAGCAGTCCCGGGACTAGCGTCTCGGAGACCCAGTACTTC.

The V gene is TRBV7-9, the J gene TRBJ1-1, with TRBD1 as a possible D gene (5 bases). The CDR3 spans 15 residues. The ends were cut back, 2 bases at V and 0 bases at J, with 10 bases in the middle. Per the germline V gene, CDR1 is SEHNR and CDR2 is FQNEAQ (reference sequence). CDR3 DNA: TGTGCCAGCAGCTTACAGGGCCTAATGAACACTGAAGCTTTCTTT. Its translation: CASSLQGLMNTEAFF.